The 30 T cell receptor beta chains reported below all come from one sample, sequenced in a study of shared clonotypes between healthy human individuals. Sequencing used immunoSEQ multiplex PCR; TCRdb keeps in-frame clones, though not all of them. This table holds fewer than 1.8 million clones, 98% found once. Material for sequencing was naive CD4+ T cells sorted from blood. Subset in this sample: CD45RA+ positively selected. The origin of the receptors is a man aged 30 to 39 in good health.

Here the CDR3 DNA reads TGTGCCAGCCACACTATTAGCGGTTCCACAGATACGCAGTATTTT. It is translated as CASHTISGSTDTQYF. This chain connects TRBV6-5 to TRBJ2-3; a possible D gene is TRBD2 (6 bases). V dropped 8 bases and J dropped 2 bases, with 17 bases sitting between them. The length of the CDR3 is 15 residues. Germline V gene data show CDR1 as MNHEY and CDR2 as SVGAGI.

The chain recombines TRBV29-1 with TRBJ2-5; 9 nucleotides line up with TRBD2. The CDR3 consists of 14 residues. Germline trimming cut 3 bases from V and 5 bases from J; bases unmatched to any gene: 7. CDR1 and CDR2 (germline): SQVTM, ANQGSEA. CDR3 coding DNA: TGCAGCGTTGACGGCGGGAGGGACCGGGAGACCCAGTACTTC. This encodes CSVDGGRDRETQYF.

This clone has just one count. CDR3 protein: CASSVLDGNYGYTF. The CDR3 nucleotides read TGTGCCAGCTCAGTTTTGGACGGTAACTATGGCTACACCTTC. The chain employs TRBV28 and TRBJ1-2; D uncertain. This CDR3 comprises 14 residues. Per germline, CDR1 MDHEN and CDR2 SYDVKM. V lost 8 bases, J lost 1 base, and 14 bases lay in between.

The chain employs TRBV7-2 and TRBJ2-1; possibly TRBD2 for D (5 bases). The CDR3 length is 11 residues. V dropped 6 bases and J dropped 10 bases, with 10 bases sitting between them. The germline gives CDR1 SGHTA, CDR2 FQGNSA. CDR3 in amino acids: CASSLQREQFF. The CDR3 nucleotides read TGTGCCAGCAGTCTCCAGCGGGAGCAGTTCTTC.

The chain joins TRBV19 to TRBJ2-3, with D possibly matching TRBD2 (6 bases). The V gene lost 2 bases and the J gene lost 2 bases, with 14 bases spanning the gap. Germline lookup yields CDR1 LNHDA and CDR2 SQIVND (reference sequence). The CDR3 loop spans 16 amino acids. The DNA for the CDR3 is TGTGCCAGTAGTATATATTACCCGCGGGACACAGATACGCAGTATTTT. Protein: CASSIYYPRDTDTQYF.

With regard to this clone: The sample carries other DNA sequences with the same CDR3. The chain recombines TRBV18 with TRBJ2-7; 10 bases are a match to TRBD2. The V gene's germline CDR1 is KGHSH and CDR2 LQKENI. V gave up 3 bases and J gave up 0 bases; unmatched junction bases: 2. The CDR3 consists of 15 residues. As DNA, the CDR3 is TGTGCCAGCTCACCCTCTAGCGGGAGCTCCTACGAGCAGTACTTC. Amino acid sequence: CASSPSSGSSYEQYF.

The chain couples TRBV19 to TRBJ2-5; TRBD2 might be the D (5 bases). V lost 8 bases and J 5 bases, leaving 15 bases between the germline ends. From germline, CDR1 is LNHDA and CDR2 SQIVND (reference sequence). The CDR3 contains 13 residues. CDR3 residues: CASRVTLGETQYF. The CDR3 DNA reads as TGTGCCAGTCGCGTTACACTAGGGGAGACCCAGTACTTC. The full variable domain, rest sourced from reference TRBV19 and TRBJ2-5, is DGGITQSPKYLFRKEGQNVTLSCEQNLNHDAMYWYRQDPGQGLRLIYYSQIVNDFQKGDIAEGYSVSREKKESFPLTVTSAQKNPTAFYLCASRVTLGETQYFGPGTRLLVL.

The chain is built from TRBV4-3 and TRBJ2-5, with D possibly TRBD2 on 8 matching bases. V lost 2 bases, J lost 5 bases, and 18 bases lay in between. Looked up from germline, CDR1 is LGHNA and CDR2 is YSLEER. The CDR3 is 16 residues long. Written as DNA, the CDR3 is TGCGCCAGCAGCCAATCAACAGGGGCGGGAGGTGAGACCCAGTACTTC. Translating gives CASSQSTGAGGETQYF.

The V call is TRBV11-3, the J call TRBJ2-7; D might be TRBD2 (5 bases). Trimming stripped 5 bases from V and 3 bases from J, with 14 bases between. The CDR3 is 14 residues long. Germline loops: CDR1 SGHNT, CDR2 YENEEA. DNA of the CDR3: TGTGCCAGCAGCCCCGGGATAGGACGCTACGAGCAGTACTTC. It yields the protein CASSPGIGRYEQYF.

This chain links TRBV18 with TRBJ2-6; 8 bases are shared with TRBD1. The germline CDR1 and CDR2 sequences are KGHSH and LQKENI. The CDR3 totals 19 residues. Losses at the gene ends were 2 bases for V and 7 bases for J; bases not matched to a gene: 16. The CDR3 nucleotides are TGTGCCAGCTCACCATACATCGGGACAGGAACTCTGGGCGCCAACGTCCTGACTTTC. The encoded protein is CASSPYIGTGTLGANVLTF.

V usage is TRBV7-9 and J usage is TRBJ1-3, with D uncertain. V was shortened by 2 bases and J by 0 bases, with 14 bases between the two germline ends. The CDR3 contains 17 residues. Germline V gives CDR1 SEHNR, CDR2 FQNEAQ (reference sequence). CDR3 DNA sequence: TGTGCCAGCAGCTTATTGGGAACCCAGAGCTCTGGAAACACCATATATTTT. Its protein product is CASSLLGTQSSGNTIYF.

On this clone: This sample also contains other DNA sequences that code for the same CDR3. The CDR3 reads CASSLGQGNTEAFF. The CDR3 DNA sequence: TGTGCCAGCAGCTTGGGACAGGGGAACACTGAAGCTTTCTTT. This chain uses TRBV11-2 with TRBJ1-1; 9 bases map to TRBD1. Germline-derived CDR1 and CDR2 are SGHAT and FQNNGV. V lost 3 bases, J lost 1 base, and 0 bases stayed unmatched. The CDR3 length is 14 residues.

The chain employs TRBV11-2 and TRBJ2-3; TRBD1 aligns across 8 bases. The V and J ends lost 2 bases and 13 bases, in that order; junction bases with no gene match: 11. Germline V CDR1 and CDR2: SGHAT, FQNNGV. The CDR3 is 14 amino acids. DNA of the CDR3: TGTGCCAGCAGCTTAAATCCTACGGACAGGGAAAAGTATTTT. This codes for CASSLNPTDREKYF.

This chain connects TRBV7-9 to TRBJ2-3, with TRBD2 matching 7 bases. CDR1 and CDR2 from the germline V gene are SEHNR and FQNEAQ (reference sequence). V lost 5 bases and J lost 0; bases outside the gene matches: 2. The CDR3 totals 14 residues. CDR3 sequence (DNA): TGTGCCAGCAGCACGGGACTAAGCACAGATACGCAGTATTTT. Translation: CASSTGLSTDTQYF.

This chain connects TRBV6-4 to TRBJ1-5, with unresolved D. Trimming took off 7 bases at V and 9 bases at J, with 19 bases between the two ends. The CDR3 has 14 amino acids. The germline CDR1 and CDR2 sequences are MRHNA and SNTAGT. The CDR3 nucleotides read TGTGCCAGCATGAGACCCCGCCCAAGCCTGCCCCAGCATTTT. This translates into CASMRPRPSLPQHF.

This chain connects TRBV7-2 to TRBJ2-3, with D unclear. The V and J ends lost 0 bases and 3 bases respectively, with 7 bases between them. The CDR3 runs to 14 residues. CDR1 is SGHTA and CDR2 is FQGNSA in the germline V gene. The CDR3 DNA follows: TGTGCCAGCAGCTTAGCAGCCAGAACAGATACGCAGTATTTT. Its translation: CASSLAARTDTQYF.

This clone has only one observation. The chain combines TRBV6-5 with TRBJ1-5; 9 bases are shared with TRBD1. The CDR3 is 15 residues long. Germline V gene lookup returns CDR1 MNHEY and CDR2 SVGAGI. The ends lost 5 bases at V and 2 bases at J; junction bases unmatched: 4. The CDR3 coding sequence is TGTGCCAGCAGTGGAAGGACAGGGGGCAATCAGCCCCAGCATTTT. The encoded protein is CASSGRTGGNQPQHF.

CDR3 DNA sequence: TGTGCCAGCAGCCAAGATGTAGCAGGCAGCGATACGCAGTATTTT. This translates into CASSQDVAGSDTQYF. The V gene is TRBV4-2, the J gene TRBJ2-3, with D hard to call. The V gene lost 0 bases and the J gene lost 6 bases, with 13 bases spanning the gap. The CDR3 is 15 residues long. Per the germline V gene, CDR1 is LGHNA and CDR2 is YNFKEQ.

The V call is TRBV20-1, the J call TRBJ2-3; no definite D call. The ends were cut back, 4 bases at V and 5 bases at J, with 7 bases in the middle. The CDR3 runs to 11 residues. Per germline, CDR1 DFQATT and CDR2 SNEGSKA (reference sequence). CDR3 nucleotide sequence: TGCAGTGCTAACAAGGGAGATACGCAGTATTTT. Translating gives CSANKGDTQYF.

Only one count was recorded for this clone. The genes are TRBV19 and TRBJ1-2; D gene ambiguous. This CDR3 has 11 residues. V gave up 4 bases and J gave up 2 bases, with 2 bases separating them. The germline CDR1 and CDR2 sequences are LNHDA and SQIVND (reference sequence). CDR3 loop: CASSKNYGYTF. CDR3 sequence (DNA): TGTGCCAGTAGTAAGAACTATGGCTACACCTTC.

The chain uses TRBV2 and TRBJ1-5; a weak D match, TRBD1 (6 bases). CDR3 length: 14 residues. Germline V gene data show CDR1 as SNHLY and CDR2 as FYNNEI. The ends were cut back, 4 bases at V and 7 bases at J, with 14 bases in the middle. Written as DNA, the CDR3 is TGTGCCAGCAGTGCCTCAGGGGTAGGACAGCCCCAGCATTTT. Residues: CASSASGVGQPQHF.

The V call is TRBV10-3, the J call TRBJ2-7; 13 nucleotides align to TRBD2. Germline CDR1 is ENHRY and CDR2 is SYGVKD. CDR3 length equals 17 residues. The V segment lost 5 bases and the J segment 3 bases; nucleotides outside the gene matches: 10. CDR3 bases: TGTGCCATCAGTCCTGGACTAGCGGGAGCCCTATACTACGAGCAGTACTTC. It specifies CAISPGLAGALYYEQYF.

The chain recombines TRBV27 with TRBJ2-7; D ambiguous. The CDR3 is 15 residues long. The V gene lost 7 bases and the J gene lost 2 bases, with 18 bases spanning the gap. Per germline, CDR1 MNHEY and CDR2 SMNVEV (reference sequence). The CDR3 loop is CASTIPRQLTYEQYF. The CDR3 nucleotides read TGTGCCAGCACTATCCCCCGTCAGTTAACCTACGAGCAGTACTTC.

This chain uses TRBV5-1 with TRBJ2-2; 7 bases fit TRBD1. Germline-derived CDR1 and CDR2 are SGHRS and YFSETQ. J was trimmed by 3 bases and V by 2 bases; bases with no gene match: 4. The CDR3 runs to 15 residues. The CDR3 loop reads CASSFATGDTGELFF. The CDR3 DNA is TGCGCCAGCAGCTTCGCCACAGGGGACACCGGGGAGCTGTTTTTT. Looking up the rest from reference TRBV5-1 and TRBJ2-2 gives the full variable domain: KAGVTQTPRYLIKTRGQQVTLSCSPISGHRSVSWYQQTPGQGLQFLFEYFSETQRNKGNFPGRFSGRQFSNSRSEMNVSTLELGDSALYLCASSFATGDTGELFFGEGSRLTVL.

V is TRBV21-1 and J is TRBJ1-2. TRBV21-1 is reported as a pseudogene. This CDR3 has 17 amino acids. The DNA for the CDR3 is TGTGCCAGCAGCAAAAAGGGCGTGTGGGCGCAGGACTATGGCTACACCTTC. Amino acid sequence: CASSKKGVWAQDYGYTF.

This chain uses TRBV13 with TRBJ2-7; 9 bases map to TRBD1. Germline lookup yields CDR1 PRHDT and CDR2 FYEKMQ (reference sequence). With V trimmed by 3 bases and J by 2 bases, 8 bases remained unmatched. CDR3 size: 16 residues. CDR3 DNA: TGTGCCAGCAGCTTGGGGGGACAGGGAGGCGCCTACGAGCAGTACTTC. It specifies CASSLGGQGGAYEQYF.

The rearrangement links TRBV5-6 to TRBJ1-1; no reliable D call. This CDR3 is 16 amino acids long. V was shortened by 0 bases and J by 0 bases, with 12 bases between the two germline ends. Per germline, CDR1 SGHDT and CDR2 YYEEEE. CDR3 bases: TGTGCCAGCAGCTTGGTGGCAGGATTGATGAACACTGAAGCTTTCTTT. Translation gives CASSLVAGLMNTEAFF.

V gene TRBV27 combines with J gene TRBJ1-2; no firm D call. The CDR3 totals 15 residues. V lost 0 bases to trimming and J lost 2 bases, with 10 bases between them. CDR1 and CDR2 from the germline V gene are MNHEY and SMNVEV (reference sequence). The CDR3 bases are TGTGCCAGCAGTTTATCGTTCGGCGGGAACTATGGCTACACCTTC. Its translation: CASSLSFGGNYGYTF.

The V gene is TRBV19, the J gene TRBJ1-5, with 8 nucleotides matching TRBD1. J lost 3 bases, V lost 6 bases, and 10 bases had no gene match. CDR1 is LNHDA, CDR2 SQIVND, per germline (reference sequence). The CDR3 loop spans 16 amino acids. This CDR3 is CASRWARQGTNQPQHF. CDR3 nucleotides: TGTGCCAGTAGGTGGGCGCGACAGGGGACCAATCAGCCCCAGCATTTT.

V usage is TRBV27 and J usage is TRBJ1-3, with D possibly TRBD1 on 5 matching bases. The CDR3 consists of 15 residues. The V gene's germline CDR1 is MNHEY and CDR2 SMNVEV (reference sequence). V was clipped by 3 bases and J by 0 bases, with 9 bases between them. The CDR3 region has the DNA TGTGCCAGCAGTTTTAGCGGGACCTCTGGAAACACCATATATTTT. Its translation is CASSFSGTSGNTIYF.